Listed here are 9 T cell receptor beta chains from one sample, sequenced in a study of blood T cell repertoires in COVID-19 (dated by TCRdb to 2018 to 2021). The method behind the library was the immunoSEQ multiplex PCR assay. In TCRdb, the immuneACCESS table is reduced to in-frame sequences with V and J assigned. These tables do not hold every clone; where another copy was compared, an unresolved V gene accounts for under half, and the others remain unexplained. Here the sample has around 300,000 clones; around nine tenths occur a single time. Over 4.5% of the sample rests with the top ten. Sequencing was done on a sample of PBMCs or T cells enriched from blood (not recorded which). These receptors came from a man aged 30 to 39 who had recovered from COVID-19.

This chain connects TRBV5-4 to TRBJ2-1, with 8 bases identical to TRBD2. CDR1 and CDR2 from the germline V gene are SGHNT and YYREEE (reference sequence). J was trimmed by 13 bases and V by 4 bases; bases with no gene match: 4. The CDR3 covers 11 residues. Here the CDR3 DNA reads TGTGCCAGCAGCCCGGGGGGGGGTCAGTTCTTC. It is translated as CASSPGGGQFF.

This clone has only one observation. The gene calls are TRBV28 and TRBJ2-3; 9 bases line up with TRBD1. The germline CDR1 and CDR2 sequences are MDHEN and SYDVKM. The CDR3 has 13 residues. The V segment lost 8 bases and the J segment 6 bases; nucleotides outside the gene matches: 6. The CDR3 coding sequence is TGTGCCAGCCGACAGGGGGGTGGGGATACGCAGTATTTT. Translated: CASRQGGGDTQYF.

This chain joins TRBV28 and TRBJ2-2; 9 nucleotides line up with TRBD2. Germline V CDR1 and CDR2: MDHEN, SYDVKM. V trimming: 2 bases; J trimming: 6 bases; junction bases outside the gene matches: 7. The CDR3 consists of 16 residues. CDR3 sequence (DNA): TGTGCCAGCAGTTTACTTCGCGGGGGGGCGGCCGGGGAGCTGTTTTTT. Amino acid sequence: CASSLLRGGAAGELFF.

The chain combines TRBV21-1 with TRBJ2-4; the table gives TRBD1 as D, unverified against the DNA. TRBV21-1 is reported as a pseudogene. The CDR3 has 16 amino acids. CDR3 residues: CASSKVRGLAKNIQYF. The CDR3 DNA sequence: TGTGCCAGCAGCAAAGTCAGGGGTCTAGCCAAAAACATTCAGTACTTC.

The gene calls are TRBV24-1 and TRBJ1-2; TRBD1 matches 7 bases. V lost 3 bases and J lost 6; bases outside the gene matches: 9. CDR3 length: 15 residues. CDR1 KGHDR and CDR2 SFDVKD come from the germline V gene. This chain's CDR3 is CATSDKVGGGDGYTF. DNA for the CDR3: TGTGCCACCAGTGATAAAGTAGGAGGGGGCGATGGCTACACCTTC.

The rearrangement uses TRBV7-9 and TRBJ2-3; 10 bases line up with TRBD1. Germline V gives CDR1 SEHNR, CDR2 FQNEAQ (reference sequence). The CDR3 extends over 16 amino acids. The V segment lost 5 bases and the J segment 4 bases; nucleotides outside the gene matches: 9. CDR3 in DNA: TGTGCCAGCAGCGCTAGACAGGGGGCGCCGCCAGATACGCAGTATTTT. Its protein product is CASSARQGAPPDTQYF.

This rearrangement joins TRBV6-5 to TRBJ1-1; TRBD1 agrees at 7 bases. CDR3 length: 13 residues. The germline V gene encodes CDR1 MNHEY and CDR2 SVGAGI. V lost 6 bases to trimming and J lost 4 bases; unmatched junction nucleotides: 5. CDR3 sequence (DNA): TGTGCCAGCAGGGCAGGGGGGAGCACTGAAGCTTTCTTT. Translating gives CASRAGGSTEAFF.

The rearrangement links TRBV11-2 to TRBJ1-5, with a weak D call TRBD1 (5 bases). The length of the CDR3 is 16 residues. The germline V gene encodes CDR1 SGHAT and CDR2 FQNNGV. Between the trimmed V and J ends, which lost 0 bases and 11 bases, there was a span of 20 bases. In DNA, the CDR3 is TGTGCCAGCAGCTTAGATCGTGGCGGGCCGGGGGTAGCCCAGCATTTT. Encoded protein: CASSLDRGGPGVAQHF.

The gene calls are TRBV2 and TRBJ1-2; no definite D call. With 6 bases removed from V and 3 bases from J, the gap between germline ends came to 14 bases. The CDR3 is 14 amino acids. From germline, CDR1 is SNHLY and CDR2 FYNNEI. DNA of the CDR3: TGTGCCAGCAGGCCCCTCCCCTCGGACTATGGCTACACCTTC. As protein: CASRPLPSDYGYTF.